This is a list of T cell receptor beta chains from one sample in a study of T cell repertoires in cytomegalovirus infection. For these TCRs, the target antigens are not known. Via MiXCR, TCRdb re-called the reads, giving one row per CDR3 protein. The sample records more than 250,000 distinct CDR3 sequences, around a quarter being singletons. The starting material was cultured PBMCs, obtained from culture after CMV antigen stimulation. These TCRs come from a human donor in good health (CMV status not recorded). Some clones in this sample may be carry-over from other donors' samples. Each CDR3 is given with its conserved first and last residue. Each record gives: V gene, clone size, J gene, CDR3 length, CDR3 protein. Size is stated for part of the rows, as once, few or many counts, or as a class when the clone is expanded.

TRBV11-2	-	TRBJ2-1	15	CASSLGSGIDNEQFF
TRBV14	-	TRBJ2-1	16	CASSQEQAGAYNEQFF
TRBV27	many	TRBJ1-4	15	CASSRGRTGDEKLFF
TRBV20-1	few	TRBJ2-1	12	CSARTSGGGQFF
TRBV28	many	TRBJ2-7	12	CASSNRVSEQYF
TRBV10-3	few	TRBJ2-5	16	CAISDTSGTHQETQYF
TRBV11-2	few	TRBJ1-1	15	CASSLRRKRNTEAFF
TRBV19	few	TRBJ1-6	15	CASGPGTGRDSPLHF
TRBV6-2/TRBV6-3	-	TRBJ2-1	15	CASLGTVSSYNEQFF
TRBV29-1	-	TRBJ1-1	12	CSVEALNTEAFF